Reported below is one T cell receptor (beta chain). Its antigen is undetermined. Sample barcodes and UMIs were carried by the TCR alpha and TCR beta cDNA libraries that 5'RACE generated with constant-segment primers. TCRdb itself ran the 5' RACE reads through MiXCR, one entry per CDR3 protein. The top ten hold 2% to 3% of the sample, which has 5,000 or so distinct CDR3 sequences, more than 40% seen once. These data belong to a study of T-cell memory formation after mild COVID-19. Study background: The two donors had largely donor-specific TCR clusters.

Study results and caveats: Cross-reactive memory seemingly joined, as some responding clones were found in pre-infection memory.

The CDR3 has 13 amino acids. The V gene's germline CDR1 is GTSNPN and CDR2 SVGIG (reference sequence). Trimming pared 5 bases from V and 3 bases from J, leaving 13 bases between. The sequencing sample was made of PBMCs or a T cell subset sorted from them (not recorded which). This TCR came from an adult who had mild COVID-19 (a few samples of this study predate the infection). Cell type and time point are not known. The chain couples TRBV30 to TRBJ2-5, with D tentatively TRBD2 (5 bases). In DNA, the CDR3 is TGTGCCTGGGGCGGGCAGTCAAAAGAGACCCAGTACTTC. The encoded protein is CAWGGQSKETQYF.